A selection of T cell receptor beta chains follows, all from one sample in a study of OX40 agonist ivuxolimab in advanced cancers. The protocol was immunoSEQ multiplex PCR, while the TCRdb copy is restricted to in-frame clones and leaves out a portion. The sample gives tens of thousands of clones, around 88% of which show up once; roughly 0.59% is in the top ten. Sequenced material: CD4+ or CD8+ T cells sorted from blood, taken in a trial of the OX40 agonist ivuxolimab. The source of these receptors is an adult with an advanced solid tumor such as melanoma, head and neck, liver or kidney cancer. CDR3s include the opening cysteine and the closing phenylalanine or tryptophan. The D gene is left open where the match is weak. Only part of the rows carry a size: once, few, many, or a class if the clone is expanded.

V: TRBV5-1; size: -; J: TRBJ2-1; length: 18; D: TRBD2; DNA: TGCGCCAGCAGCTTGGCAAAGGCTAGCGGGGCGATAACTAATGAGCAGTTCTTC; CDR3: CASSLAKASGAITNEQFF
V: TRBV5-6; size: -; J: TRBJ1-2; length: 13; D: -; DNA: TGTGCCAGCAGCCCCAGACCGACTGATGGCTACACCTTC; CDR3: CASSPRPTDGYTF
V: TRBV11-2; size: -; J: TRBJ1-1; length: 11; D: -; DNA: TGTGCCAGCAGCTCAGTGACTGAAGCTTTCTTT; CDR3: CASSSVTEAFF
V: TRBV5-8; size: once; J: TRBJ2-3; length: 12; D: -; DNA: TGTGCCAGCAGCCCCACTAGTGGTACGCAGTATTTT; CDR3: CASSPTSGTQYF
V: TRBV19; size: once; J: TRBJ1-5; length: 16; D: -; DNA: TGTGCCAGTAGTAAAAAAGGGCAGGAAAAAAATCAGCCCCAGCATTTT; CDR3: CASSKKGQEKNQPQHF
V: TRBV7-9; size: -; J: TRBJ2-2; length: 14; D: -; DNA: TGTGCCAGCAGCTTTCTGTATACCTCCGGGGAGCTGTTTTTT; CDR3: CASSFLYTSGELFF
V: TRBV5-4; size: -; J: TRBJ2-3; length: 16; D: TRBD1; DNA: TGTGCCACCTTCATCCCCGGACAGGGGGGGACAGATACGCAGTATTTT; CDR3: CATFIPGQGGTDTQYF
V: TRBV28; size: -; J: TRBJ2-4; length: 14; D: -; DNA: TGTGCCAGCAGTGGGGGGGGCCGACAAAACATTCAGTACTTC; CDR3: CASSGGGRQNIQYF
V: TRBV19; size: -; J: TRBJ1-1; length: 13; D: -; DNA: TGTGCCAGTAGTATGGGAGGGAGGCCTGAAGCTTTCTTT; CDR3: CASSMGGRPEAFF
V: TRBV10-3; size: -; J: TRBJ2-3; length: 15; D: TRBD2; DNA: TGTGCCATCAGTGACTCGCGGGAGGCAGCAGATACGCAGTATTTT; CDR3: CAISDSREAADTQYF
V: TRBV7-9; size: -; J: TRBJ1-6; length: 18; D: TRBD1; DNA: TGTGCCAGCAGCCGCCGACAGGGGGGGAGCTCCTATAATTCACCCCTCCACTTT; CDR3: CASSRRQGGSSYNSPLHF
V: TRBV2; size: -; J: TRBJ1-6; length: 15; D: TRBD1; DNA: TGTGCCAGCAGCGAACAGGGGAAGAATAATTCACCCCTCCACTTT; CDR3: CASSEQGKNNSPLHF
V: TRBV9; size: -; J: TRBJ2-2; length: 16; D: -; DNA: TGTGCCAGCAGCACATACCGGGACATTGGCACCGGGGAGCTGTTTTTT; CDR3: CASSTYRDIGTGELFF
V: TRBV14; size: once; J: TRBJ2-2; length: 14; D: -; DNA: TGTGCCAGCAGCCGATGGACGGGCACCGGGGAGCTGTTTTTT; CDR3: CASSRWTGTGELFF
V: TRBV19; size: -; J: TRBJ1-1; length: 13; D: -; DNA: TGTGCCAGTACCCTAGACAGGTACACTGAAGCTTTCTTT; CDR3: CASTLDRYTEAFF
V: TRBV5-4; size: -; J: TRBJ2-6; length: 15; D: -; DNA: TGTGCCAGCAGCTTCCTCGTGACTGGGGCCAACGTCCTGACTTTC; CDR3: CASSFLVTGANVLTF
V: TRBV6-1; size: -; J: TRBJ2-6; length: 11; D: -; DNA: TGTGCCAGCTCCCTAGCCAACGTCCTGACTTTC; CDR3: CASSLANVLTF
V: TRBV7-9; size: -; J: TRBJ1-4; length: 14; D: -; DNA: TGTGCCAGCAGCTGGACTCTGACTAATGAAAAACTGTTTTTT; CDR3: CASSWTLTNEKLFF
V: TRBV11-2; size: -; J: TRBJ2-3; length: 15; D: TRBD2; DNA: TGTGCCAGCAGCTTCTACGGGGGGGCCACAGATACGCAGTATTTT; CDR3: CASSFYGGATDTQYF
V: TRBV18; size: -; J: TRBJ1-2; length: 13; D: -; DNA: TGTGCCAGCTCACCACAGGATTACTATGGCTACACCTTC; CDR3: CASSPQDYYGYTF
V: TRBV7-9; size: -; J: TRBJ1-2; length: 15; D: -; DNA: TGTGCCAGCAGCCCTGGGGGAGCCAGGCGAGGAGGCTACACCTTC; CDR3: CASSPGGARRGGYTF
V: TRBV10-2; size: -; J: TRBJ2-2; length: 14; D: -; DNA: TGCGCCAGCACCCCCCCGTGGGGCACCGGGGAGCTGTTTTTT; CDR3: CASTPPWGTGELFF
V: TRBV10-3; size: -; J: TRBJ2-2; length: 14; D: -; DNA: TGTGCCATCAGAGGGGGGACGAGTGCCGGGGAGCTGTTTTTT; CDR3: CAIRGGTSAGELFF
V: TRBV7-8; size: -; J: TRBJ1-3; length: 15; D: -; DNA: TGTGCCAGCAGCTTAGCGTTGAGCTCTGGAAACACCATATATTTT; CDR3: CASSLALSSGNTIYF
V: TRBV18; size: -; J: TRBJ2-7; length: 14; D: -; DNA: TGTGCCAGCTCACCAGAATACAACTCCTACGAGCAGTACTTC; CDR3: CASSPEYNSYEQYF
V: TRBV28; size: -; J: TRBJ2-1; length: 15; D: -; DNA: TGTGCCAGCGACTCGGTGAGTTTAACCTACAATGAGCAGTTCTTC; CDR3: CASDSVSLTYNEQFF
V: TRBV7-9; size: -; J: TRBJ1-6; length: 16; D: TRBD1; DNA: TGTGCCAGCAGCGCTGACAGGGCTCCTAATAATTCACCCCTCCACTTT; CDR3: CASSADRAPNNSPLHF
V: TRBV2; size: once; J: TRBJ2-1; length: 15; D: -; DNA: TGTGCCAGCAGACCCGCGGGGGACAGGAAGAATGAGCAGTTCTTC; CDR3: CASRPAGDRKNEQFF
V: TRBV30; size: -; J: TRBJ2-1; length: 13; D: TRBD2; DNA: TGTGCCTGGAACGAAGTTAGCGGGGGGGCACAGTTCTTC; CDR3: CAWNEVSGGAQFF
V: TRBV2; size: -; J: TRBJ2-3; length: 15; D: TRBD2; DNA: TGTGCCAGCAGGGGGACTAGCGGGGGGGCCGATACGCAGTATTTT; CDR3: CASRGTSGGADTQYF
V: TRBV5-1; size: -; J: TRBJ2-7; length: 15; D: -; DNA: TGCGCCAGCAGCTTGGAGTCAGGACGCTCCTACGAGCAGTACTTC; CDR3: CASSLESGRSYEQYF
V: TRBV6-4; size: -; J: TRBJ1-6; length: 13; D: -; DNA: TGTGCCAGCTTCTCGACAAAAGTGGAATCCCTCCACTTT; CDR3: CASFSTKVESLHF
V: TRBV6-1; size: -; J: TRBJ2-7; length: 14; D: -; DNA: TGTGCCAGCACTCTTGGGGGTAGCTCCTACGAGCAGTACTTC; CDR3: CASTLGGSSYEQYF
V: TRBV27; size: -; J: TRBJ2-2; length: 15; D: TRBD1; DNA: TGTGCCAGCAGCCCATCTACAGGGGTTACCGGGGAGCTGTTTTTT; CDR3: CASSPSTGVTGELFF
V: TRBV18; size: -; J: TRBJ1-2; length: 12; D: -; DNA: TGTGCCAGCTCACCCGAGGAGGGAGGCTACACCTTC; CDR3: CASSPEEGGYTF
V: TRBV6-5; size: -; J: TRBJ2-7; length: 14; D: TRBD1; DNA: TGTGCCAGCAGTCGGGACAGGGGGCTGTACGAGCAGTACTTC; CDR3: CASSRDRGLYEQYF
V: TRBV27; size: -; J: TRBJ2-1; length: 15; D: -; DNA: TGTGCCAGCAGAGAAGGATCCCCCTCCTACAATGAGCAGTTCTTC; CDR3: CASREGSPSYNEQFF
V: TRBV5-1; size: -; J: TRBJ2-2; length: 15; D: -; DNA: TGCGCCAGCAGCTTGGTAGCAGGCAACGCCGGGGAGCTGTTTTTT; CDR3: CASSLVAGNAGELFF
V: TRBV11-2; size: -; J: TRBJ1-1; length: 14; D: -; DNA: TGTGCCAGCAGCTTAATGGTGGGGCACACTGAAGCTTTCTTT; CDR3: CASSLMVGHTEAFF
V: TRBV9; size: -; J: TRBJ1-6; length: 12; D: TRBD1; DNA: TGTGCCAGCAGCGTAGGGACAGGGAAACTCCACTTT; CDR3: CASSVGTGKLHF
V: TRBV6-6; size: -; J: TRBJ2-3; length: 16; D: -; DNA: TGTGCCAGCAGTTACTCGAGACCCGACAATACAGATACGCAGTATTTT; CDR3: CASSYSRPDNTDTQYF
V: TRBV6-5; size: -; J: TRBJ2-7; length: 13; D: TRBD1; DNA: TGTGCCAGCAGAGATACAGGGGTCTACGAGCAGTACTTC; CDR3: CASRDTGVYEQYF
V: TRBV5-1; size: -; J: TRBJ2-5; length: 13; D: -; DNA: TGCGCCAGCAGACGTCAACCGGGAGAGACCCAGTACTTC; CDR3: CASRRQPGETQYF
V: TRBV6-1; size: -; J: TRBJ2-7; length: 14; D: TRBD2; DNA: TGTGCCAGCAGCGGGAGGGGGAATGGAGGCGAGCAGTACTTC; CDR3: CASSGRGNGGEQYF
V: TRBV18; size: -; J: TRBJ2-6; length: 18; D: -; DNA: TGTGCCAGCTCACCACGTTTGATAGGGGAAGGTGGGGCCAACGTCCTGACTTTC; CDR3: CASSPRLIGEGGANVLTF
V: TRBV13; size: -; J: TRBJ2-1; length: 14; D: -; DNA: TGTGCCAGCAGCTTGAGAAGCTCCTACAATGAGCAGTTCTTC; CDR3: CASSLRSSYNEQFF
V: TRBV6-6; size: -; J: TRBJ2-7; length: 13; D: -; DNA: TGTGCCAGCATCGGACGGAGCTCCTACGAGCAGTACTTC; CDR3: CASIGRSSYEQYF
V: TRBV10-3; size: -; J: TRBJ1-1; length: 13; D: -; DNA: TGTGCCATCAGTGACGAGGGGGGCGGTGAAGCTTTCTTT; CDR3: CAISDEGGGEAFF
V: TRBV29-1; size: -; J: TRBJ2-1; length: 11; D: -; DNA: TGCAGCGTGGGAGGATACAATGAGCAGTTCTTC; CDR3: CSVGGYNEQFF
V: TRBV27; size: -; J: TRBJ2-1; length: 12; D: -; DNA: TGTGCCAGCAGTCCCGACTACAATGAGCAGTTCTTC; CDR3: CASSPDYNEQFF
V: TRBV25-1; size: few; J: TRBJ2-2; length: 16; D: -; DNA: TGTGCCAGCAGTTACCTGACAGCACCGAACACCGGGGAGCTGTTTTTT; CDR3: CASSYLTAPNTGELFF